Given below is one T cell receptor beta chain in context. The J segment lost 6 bases and the V segment lost 3 bases, leaving 11 bases of the junction unmatched. The germline V gene encodes CDR1 LNHNV and CDR2 YYDKDF (reference sequence). CDR3 length: 18 residues. 13 Jbeta primers and 60 Vbeta primers were used for the PCR. Repertoires were generated with immunoSEQ multiplex PCR, while TCRdb's copy carries only in-frame clones and drops some. This sample has more than 150,000 clones, with around 78% found just once. This sample is part of a study of cytomegalovirus exposure and HLA in healthy donors. This chain joins TRBV15 and TRBJ2-1; the match to TRBD2 covers 13 bases. Sequenced material: PBMCs. The receptor was isolated from a woman aged 40-49 years in good health and CMV-seropositive. The CDR3: CATSRETSGGLGANEQFF. CDR3 nucleotide sequence: TGTGCCACCAGCAGGGAGACTAGCGGGGGGCTAGGGGCCAATGAGCAGTTCTTC.